The rows below give T cell receptor beta chains drawn from one sample of a study of blood T cell repertoires in COVID-19. TCRdb's table, derived via immunoSEQ multiplex PCR, lists solely in-frame clones and lacks some. The sample lists about 160,000 clones, around 93% occurring once. The sequencing sample was made of peripheral blood. The receptors derive from a woman between 45 and 60 years old with acute or convalescent COVID-19. CDR3s include the opening cysteine and the closing phenylalanine or tryptophan. A D gene is named only where the DNA matches it firmly. Some rows have no size entry. The others give once, few or many, or a class for an expanded clone.

abundance: -; len: 15; v_gene: TRBV7-8; j_gene: TRBJ2-3; d_gene: TRBD2; CDR3nt: TGTGCCAGCAGCTTTACCGAGCTAGCGGGAGATACGCAGTATTTT; CDR3aa: CASSFTELAGDTQYF
abundance: once; len: 14; v_gene: TRBV2; j_gene: TRBJ2-5; d_gene: -; CDR3nt: TGTGCCAGCAGTCGTGGGGGGTCCCAAGAGACCCAGTACTTC; CDR3aa: CASSRGGSQETQYF
abundance: -; len: 16; v_gene: TRBV11-2; j_gene: TRBJ1-1; d_gene: TRBD1; CDR3nt: TGTGCCAGCACCTCCCTCCGACAGGGGATGAACACTGAAGCTTTCTTT; CDR3aa: CASTSLRQGMNTEAFF
abundance: -; len: 14; v_gene: TRBV6-1; j_gene: TRBJ1-1; d_gene: -; CDR3nt: TGTGCCAGCAGTGAAGTCGAGGTTCCCCTTGAAGCTTTCTTT; CDR3aa: CASSEVEVPLEAFF
abundance: -; len: 15; v_gene: TRBV24-1; j_gene: TRBJ2-1; d_gene: TRBD1; CDR3nt: TGTGCCACCAGTGATATGACAGGGGGGTGGAATGAGCAGTTCTTC; CDR3aa: CATSDMTGGWNEQFF
abundance: -; len: 19; v_gene: TRBV19; j_gene: TRBJ1-1; d_gene: TRBD1; CDR3nt: TGTGCCAGTAGTATCTATCGCTGGACAGGGGAAAAGGGGAACACTGAAGCTTTCTTT; CDR3aa: CASSIYRWTGEKGNTEAFF
abundance: -; len: 15; v_gene: TRBV2; j_gene: TRBJ1-3; d_gene: -; CDR3nt: TGTGCCAGCAGTGAAGGGGTGTATAGCCGAAACACCATATATTTT; CDR3aa: CASSEGVYSRNTIYF
abundance: -; len: 13; v_gene: TRBV30; j_gene: TRBJ2-7; d_gene: TRBD1; CDR3nt: TGTGCCTGGAGGGGGACAGGGTTCTACGAGCAGTACTTC; CDR3aa: CAWRGTGFYEQYF
abundance: -; len: 15; v_gene: TRBV18; j_gene: TRBJ1-6; d_gene: TRBD1; CDR3nt: TGTGCCAGCTCATCCAACCGGGACAGACAATCACCCCTCCACTTT; CDR3aa: CASSSNRDRQSPLHF
abundance: -; len: 13; v_gene: TRBV19; j_gene: TRBJ1-1; d_gene: -; CDR3nt: TGTGCCAGTAGCCCTAATCAGGTCACTGAAGCTTTCTTT; CDR3aa: CASSPNQVTEAFF
abundance: -; len: 15; v_gene: TRBV27; j_gene: TRBJ2-1; d_gene: TRBD1; CDR3nt: TGTGCCAGCAGTTCCGGGACAGGAGGATACAATGAGCAGTTCTTC; CDR3aa: CASSSGTGGYNEQFF
abundance: -; len: 15; v_gene: TRBV10-1; j_gene: TRBJ2-3; d_gene: TRBD2; CDR3nt: TGCGCCAGCAGTGAGTCGGGACTAGGGGGAGATACGCAGTATTTT; CDR3aa: CASSESGLGGDTQYF
abundance: -; len: 16; v_gene: TRBV2; j_gene: TRBJ2-3; d_gene: -; CDR3nt: TGTGCCAGCAGTGGCTCCAGGGGGGATGGCACAGATACGCAGTATTTT; CDR3aa: CASSGSRGDGTDTQYF
abundance: -; len: 14; v_gene: TRBV6-5; j_gene: TRBJ1-1; d_gene: -; CDR3nt: TGTGCCAGCACTTTTGGGCTTTCGGACACTGAAGCTTTCTTT; CDR3aa: CASTFGLSDTEAFF
abundance: -; len: 16; v_gene: TRBV11-2; j_gene: TRBJ1-5; d_gene: -; CDR3nt: TGTGCCAGCAGCCCCCTAGGGGCCGATAGCAATCAGCCCCAGCATTTT; CDR3aa: CASSPLGADSNQPQHF
abundance: -; len: 14; v_gene: TRBV28; j_gene: TRBJ2-3; d_gene: -; CDR3nt: TGTGCCAGCAGTTTGAAACAGGCAACAGATACGCAGTATTTT; CDR3aa: CASSLKQATDTQYF
abundance: -; len: 15; v_gene: TRBV7-9; j_gene: TRBJ1-5; d_gene: -; CDR3nt: TGTGCCAGCACCCAATCGGGGGGGGGACCCCAGCCCCAGCATTTT; CDR3aa: CASTQSGGGPQPQHF
abundance: -; len: 12; v_gene: TRBV3-1/TRBV3-2; j_gene: TRBJ1-1; d_gene: -; CDR3nt: TGTGCCAGCAGCCCCGGGATTCATGAAGCTTTCTTT; CDR3aa: CASSPGIHEAFF
abundance: few; len: 12; v_gene: TRBV27; j_gene: TRBJ1-1; d_gene: -; CDR3nt: TGTGCCAGCAAGAGAAGAAGGGGGGAAGCTTTCTTT; CDR3aa: CASKRRRGEAFF
abundance: -; len: 14; v_gene: TRBV3-1/TRBV3-2; j_gene: TRBJ1-1; d_gene: -; CDR3nt: TGTGCCAGCAGCCAAGATCCAGACGGACACAAAGCTTTCTTT; CDR3aa: CASSQDPDGHKAFF
abundance: -; len: 16; v_gene: TRBV28; j_gene: TRBJ2-4; d_gene: -; CDR3nt: TGTGCCAGCAGTTTGCTACCGGGACAAGCCAAAAACATTCAGTACTTC; CDR3aa: CASSLLPGQAKNIQYF
abundance: -; len: 14; v_gene: TRBV6-5; j_gene: TRBJ1-2; d_gene: TRBD1; CDR3nt: TGTGCCAGCAGCCGGGACAGGGGCTCCTATGGCTACACCTTC; CDR3aa: CASSRDRGSYGYTF